A single sample gave rise to the 20 T cell receptor beta chains below, sequenced in a study of spatial heterogeneity in lung cancer. Using its own MiXCR run on the 5' RACE reads, TCRdb lists one record per CDR3 protein. The sample has approximately 92,000 distinct CDR3 sequences, around 12% seen once. The sample's time point: sample taken at primary tumor resection. The sample in question was PBMCs, obtained at surgery. These receptors were taken from a male donor with early-stage non-small cell lung cancer.

Many counts were recorded for this clonotype. V and J are TRBV5-1 and TRBJ1-4; D ambiguous. Germline CDR1 and CDR2: SGHRS and YFSETQ. The ends were cut back, 1 base at V and 0 bases at J, with 10 bases in the middle. CDR3 length: 16 residues. The CDR3 loop is CASSLNVLSTNEKLFF. For the CDR3, the DNA is TGCGCCAGCAGCTTGAATGTACTTTCAACTAATGAAAAACTGTTTTTT.

This clonotype came up a few times. The chain carries TRBV7-9 and TRBJ2-2; D gene ambiguous. This CDR3 region has 12 residues. Per germline, CDR1 SEHNR and CDR2 FQNEAQ (reference sequence). Trimming cost V 5 bases and J 5 bases, with 6 bases left between them. CDR3 nucleotides: TGTGCCAGCAGCAAAGAAACCGGGGAGCTGTTTTTT. Encoded protein: CASSKETGELFF. Complete variable domain (other parts from reference TRBV7-9 and TRBJ2-2): DTGVSQNPRHKITKRGQNVTFRCDPISEHNRLYWYRQTLGQGPEFLTYFQNEAQLEKSRLLSDRFSAERPKGSFSTLEIQRTEQGDSAMYLCASSKETGELFFGEGSRLTVL.

This clonotype occurred many times. The chain is built from TRBV12-3 or TRBV12-4 and TRBJ1-1; D not certain. V lost 3 bases and J 3 bases, leaving 8 bases between the germline ends. The CDR3 totals 13 residues. CDR3 in DNA: TGTGCCAGCAGTTTTAGGCGGTACACTGAAGCTTTCTTT. The encoded protein is CASSFRRYTEAFF.

This chain connects TRBV7-2 to TRBJ2-6; D might be TRBD1 (5 bases). Germline-derived CDR1 and CDR2 are SGHTA and FQGNSA. V gave up 5 bases and J gave up 1 base, with 18 bases separating them. There are 18 residues in the CDR3. CDR3 amino acids: CTSSPRAQGRSGANVLTF. CDR3 bases: TGTACCAGCAGCCCACGGGCCCAGGGTAGGTCTGGGGCCAACGTCCTGACTTTC.

In its sample, this clonotype was seen many times. This rearrangement joins TRBV29-1 to TRBJ2-1; 7 nucleotides line up with TRBD2. The V and J ends lost 4 bases and 0 bases, in that order; junction bases with no gene match: 0. Germline V gene data show CDR1 as SQVTM and CDR2 as ANQGSEA. This CDR3 spans 13 amino acids. The CDR3 coding sequence is TGCAGCGTTGGCGGGAGCTCCTACAATGAGCAGTTCTTC. Translating it yields CSVGGSSYNEQFF.

This chain joins TRBV4-3 and TRBJ2-1, with 12 nucleotides matching TRBD2. The CDR3 runs to 17 residues. J lost 2 bases, V lost 0 bases, and 2 bases had no gene match. The germline V gene encodes CDR1 LGHNA and CDR2 YSLEER. The CDR3 spells CASSQDRLAGAYNEQFF. The DNA of the CDR3 is TGCGCCAGCAGCCAAGATAGACTAGCGGGGGCCTACAATGAGCAGTTCTTC.

The chain joins TRBV5-1 to TRBJ2-5; possible D gene TRBD1, 7 bases. The germline CDR1 and CDR2 sequences are SGHRS and YFSETQ. V lost 4 bases, J lost 4 bases, and 14 bases lay in between. This CDR3 is 14 amino acids long. The CDR3 DNA follows: TGCGCCAGCAGCGGTTCAGGGGGAGGAGAGACCCAGTACTTC. This codes for CASSGSGGGETQYF.

This chain connects TRBV4-1 to TRBJ2-1; D unclear. This CDR3 is built from 12 residues. V was clipped by 3 bases and J by 7 bases, with 7 bases between them. Germline CDR1 and CDR2: MGHRA and YSYEKL. CDR3 nucleotide sequence: TGCGCCAGCAGCCACCTTACAAATGAGCAGTTCTTC. It specifies CASSHLTNEQFF.

This rearrangement joins TRBV7-3 to TRBJ1-2; TRBD1 might be the D (6 bases). Trimming removed 4 bases at V and 4 bases at J, with 16 bases between. Germline V gene data show CDR1 as SGHTA and CDR2 as FQGTGA. The CDR3 is 15 residues long. The CDR3 DNA sequence: TGTGCCAGCAGCTCATACCCCGGACAGCTCTATGGCTACACCTTC. This gives the protein CASSSYPGQLYGYTF.

This sequence joins TRBV7-2 and TRBJ2-3; D is undetermined. Between the trimmed V and J ends, which lost 8 bases and 0 bases, there was a span of 12 bases. The CDR3 is made up of 14 amino acids. Germline lookup yields CDR1 SGHTA and CDR2 FQGNSA. For the CDR3, the DNA is TGTGCCAGCGGATTGGGAAGGAGCACAGATACGCAGTATTTT. Protein: CASGLGRSTDTQYF.

This clonotype was picked up a small number of times. The gene calls are TRBV24-1 and TRBJ2-5; D uncertain. CDR3 length: 14 amino acids. Trimming removed 6 bases from V and 0 bases from J, with 10 bases in between. Germline CDR1 reads KGHDR; CDR2 reads SFDVKD. This CDR3 reads CATSPAANQETQYF. Here the CDR3 DNA reads TGTGCCACCAGTCCTGCGGCTAACCAAGAGACCCAGTACTTC.

The gene calls are TRBV6-2 or TRBV6-3 and TRBJ2-1, with D unclear. V dropped 6 bases and J dropped 8 bases, with 17 bases sitting between them. Germline V CDR1 and CDR2: MNHEY, SVGEGT. This CDR3 contains 14 residues. The CDR3 is CASRSIPSLDEQFF. CDR3 bases: TGTGCCAGCAGATCTATCCCCAGTCTCGATGAGCAGTTCTTC.

The rearrangement links TRBV9 to TRBJ1-6, with D hard to call. The germline V and J ends were trimmed by 3 bases and 7 bases, with 11 bases remaining between them. CDR1 and CDR2 from the germline V gene are SGDLS and YYNGEE. The CDR3 is made up of 14 amino acids. As DNA, the CDR3 is TGTGCCAGCAGCGGGACGGTGGGGAATTCACCCCTCCACTTT. Protein: CASSGTVGNSPLHF.

This clonotype was counted a few times. The V gene is TRBV29-1, the J gene TRBJ2-7; perhaps TRBD2 as D (7 bases). Germline CDR1 reads SQVTM; CDR2 reads ANQGSEA. V was trimmed by 4 bases and J by 4 bases, leaving 20 bases between them. This CDR3 spans 15 amino acids. CDR3 sequence reads: CSVAGAAGGGYEQYF. The CDR3 nucleotides read TGCAGCGTTGCAGGGGCGGCTGGGGGGGGGTACGAGCAGTACTTC.

This clonotype came up a few times. The genes are TRBV3-1 and TRBJ2-2; no clear D. The germline gives CDR1 LGHDT, CDR2 YNNKEL (reference sequence). Trimming cost V 1 base and J 0 bases, with 12 bases left between them. The CDR3 length is 17 residues. Here the CDR3 DNA reads TGTGCCAGCAGCCAAGTGTTGGGCAAACCGAACACCGGGGAGCTGTTTTTT. The encoded protein is CASSQVLGKPNTGELFF.

The chain couples TRBV28 to TRBJ2-3; 14 bases agree with TRBD2. This CDR3 has 16 residues. CDR1 and CDR2 (germline): MDHEN, SYDVKM. The trim removed 5 bases at V and 3 bases at J, leaving 4 bases unmatched. This chain's CDR3 is CASSIRLAGGTDTQYF. In DNA form, the CDR3 reads TGTGCCAGCAGTATCAGACTAGCGGGAGGGACAGATACGCAGTATTTT. Complete variable domain (other parts from reference TRBV28 and TRBJ2-3): DVKVTQSSRYLVKRTGEKVFLECVQDMDHENMFWYRQDPGLGLRLIYFSYDVKMKEKGDIPEGYSVSREKKERFSLILESASTNQTSMYLCASSIRLAGGTDTQYFGPGTRLTVL.

This clonotype was seen at least ten times. V usage is TRBV7-2 and J usage is TRBJ1-4; D unclear. The germline gives CDR1 SGHTA, CDR2 FQGNSA. The CDR3 sequence is 13 residues long. Trimming took 1 base from V and 7 from J, leaving 7 bases between them. CDR3 residues: CASSLVTGEKLFF. DNA of the CDR3: TGTGCCAGCAGCTTAGTGACGGGTGAAAAACTGTTTTTT.

This rearrangement joins TRBV18 to TRBJ1-1; 7 positions match TRBD1. This CDR3 spans 12 amino acids. Germline trimming cut 6 bases from V and 7 bases from J; bases unmatched to any gene: 5. Germline V gives CDR1 KGHSH, CDR2 LQKENI. CDR3 in DNA: TGTGCCAGCTCGCATCGGGACAGTGAAGCTTTCTTT. It specifies CASSHRDSEAFF.

This clonotype has a handful of counts. The chain employs TRBV5-4 and TRBJ1-6; a possible D gene is TRBD1 (6 bases). The CDR3 extends over 15 amino acids. Germline CDR1 is SGHNT and CDR2 is YYREEE (reference sequence). Trimming took off 9 bases at V and 5 bases at J, with 18 bases between the two ends. The CDR3 DNA reads as TGTGCCACGGGGGCGGTTAGAGGGGATAATTCACCCCTCCACTTT. Protein sequence: CATGAVRGDNSPLHF.

The sample holds many counts of this clonotype. The chain joins TRBV28 to TRBJ2-1; D might be TRBD1 (7 bases). V was trimmed by 4 bases and J by 1 base, leaving 11 bases between them. Germline assignment: CDR1 MDHEN and CDR2 SYDVKM. This CDR3 region has 15 residues. The DNA for the CDR3 is TGTGCCAGCAGTTCCCCAGGGGGGTCCTACAATGAGCAGTTCTTC. Translation: CASSSPGGSYNEQFF.